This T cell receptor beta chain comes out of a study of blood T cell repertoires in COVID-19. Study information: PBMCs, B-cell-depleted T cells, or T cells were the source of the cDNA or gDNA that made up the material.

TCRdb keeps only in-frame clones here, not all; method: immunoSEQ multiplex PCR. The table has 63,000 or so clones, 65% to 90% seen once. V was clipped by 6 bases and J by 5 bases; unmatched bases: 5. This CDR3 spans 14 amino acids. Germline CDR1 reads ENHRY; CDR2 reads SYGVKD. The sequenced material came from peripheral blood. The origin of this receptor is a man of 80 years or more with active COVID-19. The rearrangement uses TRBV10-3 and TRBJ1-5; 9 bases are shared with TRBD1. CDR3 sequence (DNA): TGTGCCATCAGAGAGACAGGGGGGGATCAGCCCCAGCATTTT. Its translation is CAIRETGGDQPQHF.